The rows below give T cell receptor beta chains drawn from one sample of a study of shared clonotypes between healthy human individuals. The method was immunoSEQ multiplex PCR; TCRdb's version includes in-frame clones alone and lacks a portion of them. The profile shows roughly 1,000,000 clones, around 82% of them singletons. Sequences were obtained from memory CD4+ T cells from PBMCs. The receptor source for this set is a man aged 18 to 30 in good health. Some clones in this sample may be carry-over from other donors' samples. Both conserved end residues are part of each CDR3. The D gene is left open where the match is weak. The size field is filled for only some rows; it gives once, few, many or a size class.

>TRBV14|TRBJ2-7|NA|NA
CASSPLFRALSHEQYF
TGTGCCAGCAGCCCCCTCTTCAGGGCTCTTAGCCACGAGCAGTACTTC
>TRBV11-2|TRBJ2-1|TRBD2|NA
CASRTPSGSYNEQFF
TGTGCCAGCAGAACCCCTAGCGGATCCTACAATGAGCAGTTCTTC
>TRBV30|TRBJ2-3|TRBD2|NA
CAWSYSGRALSDTQYF
TGTGCCTGGAGTTATAGCGGGAGGGCCCTCTCAGATACGCAGTATTTT
>TRBV6-5|TRBJ1-2|NA|NA
CASSRPPDRAF
TGTGCCAGCAGTCGACCCCCGGACAGAGCGTTC
>TRBV5-1|TRBJ2-7|NA|NA
CASSLGAGPTYEQYF
TGCGCCAGCAGCCTGGGGGCAGGGCCGACCTACGAGCAGTACTTC
>TRBV7-6|TRBJ2-5|TRBD2|NA
CASSTSAGGETQYF
TGTGCCAGCAGCACCTCGGCGGGAGGGGAGACCCAGTACTTC
>TRBV4-3|TRBJ2-5|TRBD2|many
CASSPYAGGPQETQYF
TGCGCCAGCAGCCCGTATGCGGGGGGCCCACAAGAGACCCAGTACTTC
>TRBV18|TRBJ2-1|TRBD2|NA
CASSPPTSGRGGEQFF
TGTGCCAGCTCACCGCCCACCAGCGGGAGGGGAGGTGAGCAGTTCTTC
>TRBV29-1|TRBJ2-2|NA|NA
CSAGNTGELFF
TGCAGCGCCGGGAACACCGGGGAGCTGTTTTTT
>TRBV7-2|TRBJ2-1|NA|NA
CASSLGSTAMGGNEQFF
TGTGCCAGCAGCTTAGGGTCGACAGCGATGGGGGGCAATGAGCAGTTCTTC
>TRBV10-2|TRBJ2-1|NA|NA
CASSESARGNEQFF
TGCGCCAGCAGTGAGTCCGCGCGGGGCAATGAGCAGTTCTTC
>TRBV5-1|TRBJ2-1|NA|once
CASSLDRTYNEQFF
TGCGCCAGCAGCTTGGATCGGACCTACAATGAGCAGTTCTTC
>TRBV2|TRBJ1-5|NA|NA
CASSRVSGNQPQHF
TGTGCCAGCAGTAGGGTTAGCGGCAATCAGCCCCAGCATTTT
>TRBV19|TRBJ2-3|NA|once
CASSMSGVADTQYF
TGTGCCAGTAGTATGTCTGGGGTTGCAGATACGCAGTATTTT
>TRBV7-3|TRBJ2-2|TRBD2|NA
CASRRLAGGDGELFF
TGTGCCAGCAGAAGACTAGCGGGAGGTGACGGGGAGCTGTTTTTT
>TRBV2|TRBJ2-2|TRBD1|NA
CASRGQGKNTGELFF
TGTGCCAGCCGGGGACAGGGGAAGAACACCGGGGAGCTGTTTTTT
>TRBV7-9|TRBJ2-3|NA|NA
CASSLDVGNPTQYF
TGTGCCAGCAGCTTAGACGTCGGAAATCCTACGCAGTATTTT
>TRBV18|TRBJ1-4|NA|once
CASSGVDRYEKLFF
TGTGCCAGCTCAGGGGTTGACAGATATGAAAAACTGTTTTTT
>TRBV2|TRBJ1-4|NA|few
CASSYTFGLFF
TGTGCCAGCAGTTACACTTTCGGGCTGTTTTTT
>TRBV18|TRBJ2-2|TRBD2|NA
CASSQKVAGGTGELFF
TGTGCCAGCTCACAAAAGGTAGCGGGAGGCACCGGGGAGCTGTTTTTT
>TRBV2|TRBJ2-7|TRBD1|NA
CASSFQGASDEQYF
TGTGCCAGCAGCTTCCAGGGGGCGTCGGACGAGCAGTACTTC
>TRBV7-9|TRBJ2-7|TRBD1|NA
CASSVLPGGPRYEQYF
TGTGCCAGCAGCGTCCTTCCAGGGGGCCCCCGATACGAGCAGTACTTC
>TRBV4-3|TRBJ2-1|NA|NA
CASSPIVILGLGNSYNEQFF
TGCGCCAGCAGCCCGATCGTGATCTTGGGGCTTGGGAACTCCTACAATGAGCAGTTCTTC
>TRBV4-2|TRBJ2-4|TRBD1|NA
CASSQDSRTGPIQYF
TGTGCCAGCAGCCAAGATTCTAGGACAGGCCCCATTCAGTACTTC
>TRBV2|TRBJ2-7|NA|NA
CASRERTYEQYF
TGTGCCAGCAGAGAGAGGACCTACGAGCAGTACTTC
>TRBV28|TRBJ2-2|NA|NA
CASSPPRTGELFF
TGTGCCAGCAGCCCCCCCCGTACCGGGGAGCTGTTTTTT
>TRBV5-1|TRBJ2-7|TRBD1|few
CASSSWTGPNYEQYF
TGCGCCAGCAGCTCATGGACAGGGCCCAACTACGAGCAGTACTTC
>TRBV25-1|TRBJ1-1|NA|few
CASIKAGRGGNTEAFF
TGTGCCAGCATTAAGGCGGGCAGGGGAGGAAACACTGAAGCTTTCTTT